What follows are 20 T cell receptor beta chains derived from one specimen sequenced in a study of blood T cell repertoires in COVID-19. TCRdb keeps only in-frame clones here, not all; method: immunoSEQ multiplex PCR. Of about 220,000 clones listed, 88% are singletons. Sequenced sample: PBMCs or T cells enriched from blood (not recorded which). The source of these receptors is a woman aged 45-59 years with acute COVID-19.

This chain joins TRBV5-1 and TRBJ2-7; weak D call: TRBD1 (6 bases). Germline loops: CDR1 SGHRS, CDR2 YFSETQ. The CDR3 consists of 15 residues. The V end was cut by 4 bases, the J end by 5 bases, with 19 bases between. CDR3 protein: CASSRDGQSTHEQYF. For the CDR3, the DNA is TGCGCCAGCAGCAGGGACGGACAGTCGACCCACGAGCAGTACTTC.

This clone has a single count. The V call is TRBV13, the J call TRBJ2-1, with a possible D match to TRBD2 (5 bases). V was clipped by 4 bases and J by 6 bases, with 10 bases between them. CDR1 and CDR2 (germline): PRHDT, FYEKMQ (reference sequence). This CDR3 is 13 amino acids long. The CDR3 DNA reads as TGTGCCAGCAGCTCCTGGACTTTCAATGAGCAGTTCTTC. Its protein product is CASSSWTFNEQFF. Variable domain in full (rest from reference TRBV13 and TRBJ2-1): AAGVIQSPRHLIKEKRETATLKCYPIPRHDTVYWYQQGPGQDPQFLISFYEKMQSDKGSIPDRFSAQQFSDYHSELNMSSLELGDSALYFCASSSWTFNEQFFGPGTRLTVL.

This clone appeared a single time. This chain uses TRBV27 with TRBJ1-2, with 8 nucleotides matching TRBD1. V lost 4 bases and J lost 4; bases outside the gene matches: 14. CDR3 length equals 17 residues. The germline CDR1 and CDR2 sequences are MNHEY and SMNVEV (reference sequence). CDR3 sequence reads: CASSSLQDRGYGYGYTF. CDR3 coding DNA: TGTGCCAGCAGTTCCCTCCAAGACAGGGGTTATGGCTATGGCTACACCTTC.

This chain connects TRBV27 to TRBJ2-7; 7 bases line up with TRBD1. CDR3 length: 13 residues. The V and J ends lost 5 bases and 1 base, in that order; junction bases with no gene match: 2. The germline CDR1 and CDR2 sequences are MNHEY and SMNVEV (reference sequence). The CDR3 coding sequence is TGTGCCAGCAGTCTGACAGGGTCCTACGAGCAGTACTTC. It translates to CASSLTGSYEQYF.

The genes are TRBV7-9 and TRBJ2-1, with D tentatively TRBD1 (6 bases). V was shortened by 5 bases and J by 9 bases, with 11 bases between the two germline ends. CDR1 SEHNR and CDR2 FQNEAQ come from the germline V gene (reference sequence). The CDR3 spans 12 residues. In DNA form, the CDR3 reads TGTGCCAGCAGCAGAGGGGGAACTGAGCAGTTCTTC. As protein: CASSRGGTEQFF.

This clone came up once. The J gene is TRBJ2-2, the V gene TRBV19, with 8 nucleotides matching TRBD2. Trimming removed 7 bases from V and 0 bases from J; junction bases left unmatched: 7. The CDR3 has 16 amino acids. Germline V gives CDR1 LNHDA, CDR2 SQIVND (reference sequence). CDR3 in amino acids: CASIQLADTNTGELFF. As DNA, the CDR3 is TGTGCCAGTATCCAACTAGCGGACACGAACACCGGGGAGCTGTTTTTT.

This clone was picked up a small number of times. The rearrangement links TRBV5-4 to TRBJ2-3, with D maybe TRBD2 (6 bases). Trimming left V 3 bases short and J 1 base short, with 12 bases between. Germline CDR1 reads SGHNT; CDR2 reads YYREEE (reference sequence). The CDR3 is 15 amino acids. CDR3 bases: TGTGCCAGCAGCTCAGGAGGCGGGGGCACAGATACGCAGTATTTT. Protein product: CASSSGGGGTDTQYF. Based on the CDR3 plus reference TRBV5-4 and TRBJ2-3, the full variable domain is ETGVTQSPTHLIKTRGQQVTLRCSSQSGHNTVSWYQQALGQGPQFIFQYYREEENGRGNFPPRFSGLQFPNYSSELNVNALELDDSALYLCASSSGGGGTDTQYFGPGTRLTVL.

The rearrangement links TRBV5-5 to TRBJ2-2; 8 bases align to TRBD2. The trim removed 4 bases at V and 2 bases at J, leaving 4 bases unmatched. CDR1 is SGHKS and CDR2 is YYEKEE in the germline V gene (reference sequence). The CDR3 consists of 15 residues. CDR3 in amino acids: CASSPTSANTGELFF. CDR3 nucleotide sequence: TGTGCCAGCAGCCCGACTAGCGCAAACACCGGGGAGCTGTTTTTT.

The chain uses TRBV3-1 (or the pseudogene TRBV3-2) and TRBJ1-1; TRBD1 agrees at 8 bases. The CDR3 loop spans 19 amino acids. Germline trimming cut 4 bases from V and 0 bases from J; bases unmatched to any gene: 16. The germline V gene encodes CDR1 LGHDT and CDR2 YNNKEL (reference sequence). CDR3 in DNA: TGTGCCAGCAGCCGCTCGTTAAGACAGGGGCGGATGCTGAACACTGAAGCTTTCTTT. The encoded protein is CASSRSLRQGRMLNTEAFF.

This clone showed up just once. The chain combines TRBV4-1 with TRBJ2-1; TRBD1 agrees at 7 bases. The CDR3 covers 13 residues. V lost 4 bases, J lost 6 bases, and 3 bases stayed unmatched. In germline, CDR1 is MGHRA, CDR2 YSYEKL. Here the CDR3 reads CASSLGGLNEQFF. The CDR3, as DNA: TGCGCCAGCAGCCTAGGGGGCCTCAATGAGCAGTTCTTC.

The chain joins TRBV11-2 to TRBJ2-4; 7 positions match TRBD2. CDR1 is SGHAT, CDR2 FQNNGV, per germline. The CDR3 spans 18 residues. The trim removed 6 bases at V and 0 bases at J, leaving 14 bases unmatched. The CDR3 DNA is TGTGCCAGCAGTCATTATCGGCCTAGCGGACTAGCCAAAAACATTCAGTACTTC. Its translation is CASSHYRPSGLAKNIQYF.

The chain combines TRBV7-3 with TRBJ2-3, with a possible D match to TRBD1 (6 bases). This CDR3 is 14 amino acids long. Germline CDR1 is SGHTA and CDR2 is FQGTGA. The ends were cut back, 5 bases at V and 6 bases at J, with 15 bases in the middle. Here the CDR3 DNA reads TGTGCCAGCAGCCCCACAGGGATAAGGGATACGCAGTATTTT. Its protein is CASSPTGIRDTQYF. The full variable domain, rest sourced from reference TRBV7-3 and TRBJ2-3, is GAGVSQTPSNKVTEKGKYVELRCDPISGHTALYWYRQSLGQGPEFLIYFQGTGAADDSGLPNDRFFAVRPEGSVSTLKIQRTERGDSAVYLCASSPTGIRDTQYFGPGTRLTVL.

This chain joins TRBV6-5 and TRBJ2-1, with 8 bases fitting TRBD1. The CDR3 is 15 amino acids. V was pared by 5 bases and J by 7 bases, with 10 bases of the junction left unmatched. CDR1 and CDR2 (germline): MNHEY, SVGAGI. This CDR3 reads CASSPHRGANNEQFF. In DNA, the CDR3 is TGTGCCAGCAGTCCCCACAGGGGGGCTAATAATGAGCAGTTCTTC.

The chain employs TRBV5-1 and TRBJ2-1, with 7 bases that match TRBD2. Germline V CDR1 and CDR2: SGHRS, YFSETQ. The CDR3 is 15 residues long. Trimming removed 2 bases from V and 4 bases from J; junction bases left unmatched: 6. CDR3 nucleotides: TGCGCCAGCAGCTTCAGCGGGACGACTTACAATGAGCAGTTCTTC. Amino acid sequence: CASSFSGTTYNEQFF.

This rearrangement joins TRBV7-3 to TRBJ1-6; possible D gene TRBD1, 5 bases. Germline CDR1 reads SGHTA; CDR2 reads FQGTGA. The CDR3 runs to 14 residues. V dropped 2 bases and J dropped 3 bases, with 5 bases sitting between them. The CDR3 loop reads CASSLDSYNSPLHF. CDR3 coding DNA: TGTGCCAGCAGCTTAGACAGCTATAATTCACCCCTCCACTTT.

The gene calls are TRBV19 and TRBJ2-7; 7 bases agree with TRBD2. V dropped 5 bases and J dropped 2; count of bases not matched to a gene: 6. The CDR3 is 14 residues long. Germline V gives CDR1 LNHDA, CDR2 SQIVND (reference sequence). The DNA for the CDR3 is TGTGCCAGTAGTTCCCAGCGGGGCCCCTACGAGCAGTACTTC. Its protein is CASSSQRGPYEQYF.

A remark on this clone: The same CDR3 arises from other DNA sequences in this sample as well. This chain uses TRBV9 with TRBJ1-1, with 7 bases identical to TRBD1. Looked up from germline, CDR1 is SGDLS and CDR2 is YYNGEE. The CDR3 has 14 amino acids. V gave up 4 bases and J gave up 1 base; unmatched junction bases: 4. CDR3 sequence reads: CASSPRQGNTEAFF. As DNA, the CDR3 is TGTGCCAGCAGCCCGAGACAGGGGAACACTGAAGCTTTCTTT.

This chain joins TRBV18 and TRBJ1-5; 9 nucleotides agree with TRBD1. J gave up 6 bases and V 3 bases, and 3 bases lay outside the gene matches. The CDR3 is 14 amino acids. Germline-derived CDR1 and CDR2 are KGHSH and LQKENI. Written as DNA, the CDR3 is TGTGCCAGCTCACCGGGACAGGGTCTTCAGCCCCAGCATTTT. This translates into CASSPGQGLQPQHF.

The chain recombines TRBV5-1 with TRBJ2-1; 13 bases are shared with TRBD2. The germline gives CDR1 SGHRS, CDR2 YFSETQ. This CDR3 is built from 16 residues. With 4 bases clipped from V and 9 bases from J, the junction kept 10 bases outside the gene matches. The CDR3 DNA sequence: TGCGCCAGCAGCCCGGGACTAGCGGGGCCCTTGGGTGAGCAGTTCTTC. The encoded protein is CASSPGLAGPLGEQFF.

The chain couples TRBV19 to TRBJ1-1; TRBD1 matches at 7 bases. Germline V CDR1 and CDR2: LNHDA, SQIVND (reference sequence). This CDR3 spans 13 amino acids. V lost 6 bases, J lost 1 base, and 2 bases stayed unmatched. The CDR3 sequence: CASRDRTNTEAFF. The CDR3 bases are TGTGCCAGTAGGGACAGGACGAACACTGAAGCTTTCTTT. Full variable domain (remainder filled in from reference TRBV19 and TRBJ1-1): DGGITQSPKYLFRKEGQNVTLSCEQNLNHDAMYWYRQDPGQGLRLIYYSQIVNDFQKGDIAEGYSVSREKKESFPLTVTSAQKNPTAFYLCASRDRTNTEAFFGQGTRLTVV.